This passage covers 10 T cell receptor beta chains from one sample sequenced in a study of neoadjuvant anti-PD-1 for oral cavity cancer. Generated by immunoSEQ multiplex PCR, the TCRdb table keeps only in-frame clones and is missing some. The data hold 7,200 or so clones, with 50% to 60% observed a single time. Sequencing was performed on tumor tissue, taken before nivolumab (anti-PD-1) treatment. Source of these receptors: a person between 35 and 79 years old with oral cavity squamous cell carcinoma.

The rearrangement joins TRBV5-5 to TRBJ2-5; TRBD1 aligns across 9 bases. V lost 4 bases to trimming and J lost 3 bases; unmatched junction nucleotides: 4. This CDR3 comprises 14 residues. Germline V CDR1 and CDR2: SGHKS, YYEKEE (reference sequence). The CDR3, as DNA: TGTGCCAGCAGCCTGGGGACAGGGAAAGAGACCCAGTACTTC. Translating it yields CASSLGTGKETQYF. Supplemented by reference TRBV5-5 and TRBJ2-5, the full variable domain reads DAGVTQSPTHLIKTRGQQVTLRCSPISGHKSVSWYQQVLGQGPQFIFQYYEKEERGRGNFPDRFSARQFPNYSSELNVNALLLGDSALYLCASSLGTGKETQYFGPGTRLLVL.

V and J are TRBV7-8 and TRBJ2-3; 9 bases align to TRBD1. The CDR3 spans 13 residues. CDR1 SGHVS and CDR2 FQNEAQ come from the germline V gene. V shed 6 bases and J 3 bases; nucleotides not matched to a gene: 1. In nucleotides, the CDR3 is TGTGCCAGCAGAGGACAGGGGACAGATACGCAGTATTTT. Protein sequence: CASRGQGTDTQYF. The variable domain in full, completed from reference TRBV7-8 and TRBJ2-3, reads GAGVSQSPRYKVAKRGQDVALRCDPISGHVSLFWYQQALGQGPEFLTYFQNEAQLDKSGLPSDRFFAERPEGSVSTLKIQRTQQEDSAVYLCASRGQGTDTQYFGPGTRLTVL.

This clone came up a few times. This chain uses TRBV5-1 with TRBJ1-4, with 11 bases identical to TRBD1. J was trimmed by 8 bases and V by 4 bases; bases with no gene match: 10. The CDR3 is made up of 16 amino acids. Germline V CDR1 and CDR2: SGHRS, YFSETQ. CDR3 DNA: TGCGCCAGCAGCCCTCGTCGGACAGGGGGCAGCGAAAAACTGTTTTTT. This gives the protein CASSPRRTGGSEKLFF.

The chain has TRBV19 and TRBJ1-2; the D gene is possibly TRBD1 (6 bases). Germline CDR1 LNHDA, CDR2 SQIVND (reference sequence). Trimming removed 8 bases from V and 2 bases from J, with 6 bases in between. CDR3 size: 11 residues. For the CDR3, the DNA is TGTGCCAGTGGACAGAACTATGGCTACACCTTC. It codes for CASGQNYGYTF.

V is TRBV6-5 and J is TRBJ2-4, with D possibly TRBD1 on 6 matching bases. This CDR3 has 16 amino acids. In germline, CDR1 is MNHEY, CDR2 SVGAGI. V lost 0 bases to trimming and J lost 8 bases, with 17 bases between them. DNA for the CDR3: TGTGCCAGCAGTTACTCCGCAGGGGTGGGGAGTGACATTCAGTACTTC. Its protein is CASSYSAGVGSDIQYF.

The chain recombines TRBV7-9 with TRBJ2-3; TRBD2 matches at 8 bases. Germline V gene sequence: CDR1 SEHNR, CDR2 FQNEAQ (reference sequence). The CDR3 covers 16 residues. Losses at the gene ends were 2 bases for V and 2 bases for J; bases not matched to a gene: 6. Here the CDR3 DNA reads TGTGCCAGCAGCTTAACTGGCGGGGGGTTCACAGATACGCAGTATTTT. The encoded protein is CASSLTGGGFTDTQYF.

V gene TRBV11-2 combines with J gene TRBJ1-1, with D perhaps TRBD1 (5 bases). The germline V gene has CDR1 SGHAT and CDR2 FQNNGV. Trimming left V 1 base short and J 4 bases short, with 7 bases between. This CDR3 comprises 13 residues. DNA for the CDR3: TGTGCCAGCAGCTTAGTGGGGGGCACTGAAGCTTTCTTT. Its protein product is CASSLVGGTEAFF.

The J gene is TRBJ1-5, the V gene TRBV28; TRBD1 agrees at 10 bases. The CDR3 has 15 residues. Per germline, CDR1 MDHEN and CDR2 SYDVKM. J gave up 4 bases and V 5 bases, and 5 bases lay outside the gene matches. This chain's CDR3 is CASSRTGGTNQPQHF. CDR3 in DNA: TGTGCCAGCAGTCGGACAGGGGGGACTAATCAGCCCCAGCATTTT.

The V gene is TRBV7-3, the J gene TRBJ1-5, with TRBD1 identical over 7 bases. The V gene's germline CDR1 is SGHTA and CDR2 FQGTGA. Trimming cost V 3 bases and J 4 bases; bases outside gene matches: 0. This CDR3 has 13 amino acids. CDR3: CASSLTGNQPQHF. The CDR3 coding sequence is TGTGCCAGCAGCTTGACAGGGAATCAGCCCCAGCATTTT.

This sequence joins TRBV7-9 and TRBJ2-2; D gene unclear. This CDR3 comprises 16 residues. Germline CDR1 SEHNR, CDR2 FQNEAQ (reference sequence). The ends were cut back, 1 base at V and 7 bases at J, with 16 bases in the middle. Here the CDR3 reads CASSLEGNVKGGELFF. The CDR3 DNA sequence: TGTGCCAGCAGCTTAGAGGGCAATGTCAAAGGCGGGGAGCTGTTTTTT.